The present entry profiles one TCR beta chain with its context. Antigen specificity is unknown. These data come from a study of response to subunit inactivated influenza vaccine. Whole-study results and caveats: Researchers suggested that each seasonal influenza vaccination recruits few new T cells.

V lost 6 bases and J 4 bases, leaving 12 bases between the germline ends. The V gene's germline CDR1 is SNHLY and CDR2 FYNNEI. This CDR3 comprises 13 residues. MiXCR, run by TCRdb on the RT-PCR reads, gives a single entry per CDR3 protein. The table records fewer than 400,000 distinct CDR3 sequences, 21% of them present only once. V and J are TRBV2 and TRBJ1-2; D might be TRBD1 (5 bases). The sequence derives from a man aged 50 to 75 who received an inactivated influenza vaccine. Sequencing used PBMCs from blood, obtained about 20 months after vaccination. This chain's CDR3 is CASSRQNPYGYTF. DNA for the CDR3: TGTGCCAGCAGCCGACAGAATCCCTATGGCTACACCTTC.